This T cell receptor (beta chain) was captured in a study of blood T cell repertoires in COVID-19. Across the study: The samples span acute and convalescent COVID-19 from the United States, Italy and Spain.

Measured with immunoSEQ multiplex PCR; TCRdb has only the in-frame clones, and not every one. The data show 61,000 or so clones, around 80% seen once. In its sample, this clone was seen once. The CDR3 is 14 residues long. Germline CDR1 is LNHNV and CDR2 is YYDKDF (reference sequence). V shed 0 bases and J 5 bases; nucleotides not matched to a gene: 2. Sequenced: peripheral blood. The chain employs TRBV15 and TRBJ1-2, with 8 bases identical to TRBD1. The receptor's source is a woman in her 70s with acute or convalescent COVID-19. The CDR3 DNA reads as TGTGCCACCAGCAGAGAAACAGGGGGATATGGCTACACCTTC. It codes for CATSRETGGYGYTF.